Following are 15 T cell receptor beta chains from one sample sequenced in a study of cytomegalovirus exposure and HLA in healthy donors. TCRdb keeps only in-frame clones here, not all; method: immunoSEQ multiplex PCR. Counted here are roughly 280,000 clones, roughly 85% occurring once; the ten biggest clones make up 0.95% to 1.1%. The specimen sequenced was PBMCs. The receptors were sampled from a woman under 30 in good health and CMV-seronegative.

The genes are TRBV4-1 and TRBJ1-5, with 8 nucleotides matching TRBD1. This CDR3 has 16 residues. The V segment lost 0 bases and the J segment 4 bases; nucleotides outside the gene matches: 5. Germline CDR1 and CDR2: MGHRA and YSYEKL. CDR3 loop: CASSQEGQGVNQPQHF. CDR3 sequence (DNA): TGCGCCAGCAGCCAAGAAGGACAGGGTGTAAATCAGCCCCAGCATTTT.

The V gene is TRBV18, the J gene TRBJ2-2; D may be TRBD1 (6 bases). The CDR3 loop spans 17 amino acids. CDR1 and CDR2 from the germline V gene are KGHSH and LQKENI. Trimming removed 0 bases at V and 1 base at J, with 12 bases between. The CDR3 coding sequence is TGTGCCAGCTCACCACCGATACCGGGACAGAACACCGGGGAGCTGTTTTTT. Its protein product is CASSPPIPGQNTGELFF.

This clone is a singleton in its sample. V gene TRBV11-3 combines with J gene TRBJ2-7; no firm D call. This CDR3 has 14 residues. Trimming took 6 bases from V and 4 from J, leaving 16 bases between them. Per the germline V gene, CDR1 is SGHNT and CDR2 is YENEEA. CDR3 in amino acids: CASSGPPYFYEQYF. In DNA form, the CDR3 reads TGTGCCAGCAGTGGGCCGCCGTACTTTTACGAGCAGTACTTC.

In its sample, this clone was seen once. The rearrangement uses TRBV5-6 and TRBJ2-6; 7 bases are a match to TRBD1. The CDR3 is 16 amino acids. With V trimmed by 4 bases and J by 0 bases, 4 bases remained unmatched. The germline V gene has CDR1 SGHDT and CDR2 YYEEEE. This CDR3 is CASSIGTASGANVLTF. As DNA, the CDR3 is TGTGCCAGCAGCATAGGGACAGCCTCTGGGGCCAACGTCCTGACTTTC.

This chain joins TRBV5-4 and TRBJ2-2; 7 bases line up with TRBD1. The germline V gene has CDR1 SGHNT and CDR2 YYREEE (reference sequence). V was clipped by 4 bases and J by 4 bases; unmatched bases: 4. CDR3 size: 14 residues. The CDR3 sequence is CASSTGQSTGELFF. The CDR3 DNA reads as TGTGCCAGCAGCACGGGACAGAGCACCGGGGAGCTGTTTTTT.

J is TRBJ2-7 and V is TRBV5-5; no reliable D call. V was shortened by 4 bases and J by 3 bases, with 14 bases between the two germline ends. The germline gives CDR1 SGHKS, CDR2 YYEKEE (reference sequence). This CDR3 comprises 14 residues. CDR3 nucleotides: TGTGCCAGCAGCGCGCTGCTAACGAACTACGAGCAGTACTTC. It translates to CASSALLTNYEQYF. The whole variable domain, filled in from reference TRBV5-5 and TRBJ2-7, reads DAGVTQSPTHLIKTRGQQVTLRCSPISGHKSVSWYQQVLGQGPQFIFQYYEKEERGRGNFPDRFSARQFPNYSSELNVNALLLGDSALYLCASSALLTNYEQYFGPGTRLTVT.

The chain combines TRBV27 with TRBJ2-7; D is perhaps TRBD1 (5 bases). The V gene's germline CDR1 is MNHEY and CDR2 SMNVEV (reference sequence). This CDR3 spans 14 amino acids. The germline V and J ends were trimmed by 6 bases and 2 bases, with 14 bases remaining between them. The CDR3 protein is CASRAKGRTYEQYF. The CDR3 region has the DNA TGTGCCAGCAGGGCCAAGGGGCGGACCTACGAGCAGTACTTC.

The chain recombines TRBV6-9 with TRBJ1-1; D not resolved. V lost 7 bases to trimming and J lost 4 bases, with 16 bases between them. The CDR3 loop spans 14 amino acids. Germline lookup yields CDR1 MNHGY and CDR2 SVAAGI. The CDR3 protein is CASKYLPSPTEAFF. The CDR3 nucleotides read TGTGCCAGCAAGTACCTGCCTAGTCCCACTGAAGCTTTCTTT.

The chain recombines TRBV5-6 with TRBJ2-4, with no clear D. There are 14 residues in the CDR3. The V end lost 3 bases, the J end lost 0 bases, and 7 bases lay between the germline ends. Germline loops: CDR1 SGHDT, CDR2 YYEEEE. This chain's CDR3 is CASSSDIAKNIQYF. The CDR3 nucleotides are TGTGCCAGCAGCTCAGATATAGCCAAAAACATTCAGTACTTC.

The V call is TRBV28, the J call TRBJ1-5, with 7 bases fitting TRBD1. The CDR3 contains 14 residues. CDR1 and CDR2 from the germline V gene are MDHEN and SYDVKM. Trimming at V came to 7 bases and at J to 7 bases, leaving 10 bases not matched to a gene. The CDR3 DNA sequence: TGTGCCAGCATTACAGGGGACGGGGAGCAGCCCCAGCATTTT. It codes for CASITGDGEQPQHF. The variable domain in full, completed from reference TRBV28 and TRBJ1-5, reads DVKVTQSSRYLVKRTGEKVFLECVQDMDHENMFWYRQDPGLGLRLIYFSYDVKMKEKGDIPEGYSVSREKKERFSLILESASTNQTSMYLCASITGDGEQPQHFGDGTRLSIL.

This clone was recorded only once. The chain uses TRBV29-1 and TRBJ2-2; D ambiguous. Per the germline V gene, CDR1 is SQVTM and CDR2 is ANQGSEA. The CDR3 is made up of 13 amino acids. V shed 5 bases and J shed 0 bases, with 7 bases lying between them. This chain's CDR3 is CSVTTTNTGELFF. For the CDR3, the DNA is TGCAGCGTTACAACGACGAACACCGGGGAGCTGTTTTTT.

The V and J genes are TRBV7-4 and TRBJ1-2; D call uncertain. With 1 base removed from V and 2 bases from J, the gap between germline ends came to 14 bases. The CDR3 length is 16 residues. Germline V gene sequence: CDR1 SGHVT, CDR2 SQSDAQ. CDR3 DNA sequence: TGTGCCAGCAGCTTAGTCCCTACAGATTTCAACTATGGCTACACCTTC. This gives the protein CASSLVPTDFNYGYTF.

J is TRBJ2-7 and V is TRBV4-1; a weak D match, TRBD2 (5 bases). Germline CDR1 is MGHRA and CDR2 is YSYEKL. V was shortened by 5 bases and J by 2 bases, with 13 bases between the two germline ends. This CDR3 spans 14 amino acids. CDR3 in amino acids: CASSTGVGTYEQYF. The CDR3 DNA is TGCGCCAGCAGCACCGGGGTTGGAACCTACGAGCAGTACTTC.

The chain uses TRBV5-1 and TRBJ2-7, with no clear D. This CDR3 contains 12 residues. Germline V gene data show CDR1 as SGHRS and CDR2 as YFSETQ. V was shortened by 4 bases and J by 2 bases, with 7 bases between the two germline ends. CDR3 region: CASSPPAYEQYF. In DNA form, the CDR3 reads TGCGCCAGCAGCCCCCCCGCCTACGAGCAGTACTTC.

This clone has only one observation. V and J are TRBV11-2 and TRBJ2-4, with 9 bases that match TRBD1. Germline V lookup: CDR1 SGHAT, CDR2 FQNNGV. The CDR3 is made up of 14 amino acids. Germline trimming cut 4 bases from V and 5 bases from J; bases unmatched to any gene: 3. The CDR3 region has the DNA TGTGCCAGCAGCTCCCGACAGGGGGAAAACATTCAGTACTTC. This sequence encodes CASSSRQGENIQYF.